These T cell receptor beta chains were read from a single sample in a study of shared clonotypes between healthy human individuals. The table came from immunoSEQ multiplex PCR; TCRdb's copy has only in-frame clones and leaves some out. The sample shows about 2 million clones, 85% to 95% of them seen only once. The sample was naive CD8+ T cells sorted from blood. These receptors were collected from a man aged 18 to 29 in good health. CDR3s include the opening cysteine and the closing phenylalanine or tryptophan. The D gene is left open where the match is weak. Part of the rows lack a size; the others show once, few, many or a class for expanded clones.

d_gene	v_gene	j_gene	abundance	len	CDR3aa	CDR3nt
NA	TRBV7-9	TRBJ2-3	few	13	CASSLANTDTQYF	TGTGCCAGCAGCTTAGCCAACACAGATACGCAGTATTTT
TRBD2	TRBV19	TRBJ2-1	NA	15	CASTTNGGAYNEQFF	TGTGCCAGTACCACTAACGGGGGGGCCTACAATGAGCAGTTCTTC
NA	TRBV2	TRBJ2-7	NA	15	CASLRLGMGLWEQYF	TGTGCCAGTCTCCGGTTAGGGATGGGGTTGTGGGAGCAGTACTTC
TRBD1	TRBV5-6	TRBJ2-7	NA	14	CASSLGQGAYEQYF	TGTGCCAGCAGCTTGGGGCAGGGGGCTTACGAGCAGTACTTC
NA	TRBV28	TRBJ1-1	NA	13	CASSFRTDTEAFF	TGTGCCAGCAGTTTCCGGACAGACACTGAAGCTTTCTTT
TRBD1	TRBV6-5	TRBJ2-3	NA	14	CASSPGGEGDTQYF	TGTGCCAGCAGTCCAGGGGGCGAAGGAGATACGCAGTATTTT
TRBD2	TRBV7-2	TRBJ2-5	NA	16	CASSTHSGDARETQYF	TGTGCCAGCAGCACCCATAGCGGGGACGCAAGGGAGACCCAGTACTTC
NA	TRBV4-3	TRBJ1-2	NA	13	CASSPAVNYGYTF	TGCGCCAGCAGTCCAGCTGTTAACTATGGCTACACCTTC
TRBD2	TRBV27	TRBJ2-2	NA	15	CASSLGGRAPGELFF	TGTGCCAGCAGTTTAGGCGGGAGGGCCCCCGGGGAGCTGTTTTTT
TRBD1	TRBV5-6	TRBJ1-2	NA	14	CASSLAGTDYGYTF	TGTGCCAGCAGCTTGGCGGGGACAGATTATGGCTACACCTTC
NA	TRBV4-3	TRBJ2-1	NA	17	CASSQDRGGNSYNEQFF	TGCGCCAGCAGCCAAGATAGAGGCGGGAACTCCTACAATGAGCAGTTCTTC
NA	TRBV4-1	TRBJ1-5	NA	15	CASSQEGAFNQPQHF	TGCGCCAGCAGCCAAGAAGGGGCCTTTAATCAGCCCCAGCATTTT
TRBD1	TRBV18	TRBJ2-7	NA	15	CASSPYGDRSYEQYF	TGTGCCAGCTCACCATACGGGGACAGGTCCTACGAGCAGTACTTC
NA	TRBV5-4	TRBJ2-7	NA	15	CASSRNSRGAYEQYF	TGTGCCAGCAGCCGGAATTCCAGGGGAGCCTACGAGCAGTACTTC
TRBD2	TRBV28	TRBJ2-2	once	19	CASSLWGSSGTANTGELFF	TGTGCCAGCAGTTTATGGGGCTCGAGCGGGACTGCGAACACCGGGGAGCTGTTTTTT
TRBD1	TRBV13	TRBJ2-7	few	15	CASSKTGTGGYEQYF	TGTGCCAGCAGCAAGACCGGGACAGGGGGCTACGAGCAGTACTTC
NA	TRBV11-2	TRBJ2-4	NA	16	CASSPRDPLAKNIQYF	TGTGCCAGCAGCCCACGGGACCCCTTAGCCAAAAACATTCAGTACTTC
TRBD1	TRBV5-6	TRBJ2-7	NA	13	CASSAGQGREQYF	TGTGCCAGCAGCGCGGGACAGGGACGCGAGCAGTACTTC
TRBD2	TRBV6-1	TRBJ2-3	once	17	CASSERTLAGFTDTQYF	TGTGCCAGCAGTGAAAGGACACTAGCGGGGTTCACAGATACGCAGTATTTT
NA	TRBV4-3	TRBJ2-1	NA	16	CASSQDRGPSYNEQFF	TGCGCCAGCAGCCAAGACAGGGGACCTTCCTACAATGAGCAGTTCTTC
NA	TRBV28	TRBJ2-1	NA	11	CASSQRQEQFF	TGTGCCAGCAGTCAACGACAAGAGCAGTTCTTC
TRBD2	TRBV28	TRBJ2-1	NA	13	CASTSGVRDEQFF	TGTGCCAGCACTAGCGGGGTGCGTGATGAGCAGTTCTTC
NA	TRBV5-8	TRBJ2-7	NA	13	CASRSKGSYEQYF	TGTGCCAGCAGGTCAAAGGGATCCTACGAGCAGTACTTC
NA	TRBV4-1	TRBJ2-3	NA	15	CASSQEGRSTDTQYF	TGCGCCAGCAGCCAAGAAGGGCGGAGCACAGATACGCAGTATTTT
NA	TRBV9	TRBJ2-5	NA	14	CASSIPTDGETQYF	TGTGCCAGCAGCATTCCCACCGACGGAGAGACCCAGTACTTC
NA	TRBV5-6	TRBJ2-7	NA	16	CASSLYETSERYEQYF	TGTGCCAGCAGCTTGTATGAGACTAGTGAACGCTACGAGCAGTACTTC
NA	TRBV9	TRBJ2-7	few	14	CASSVEGVSYEQYF	TGTGCCAGCAGCGTAGAGGGGGTCTCCTACGAGCAGTACTTC
NA	TRBV28	TRBJ2-2	NA	11	CASSLSGELFF	TGTGCCAGCAGTTTATCTGGGGAGCTGTTTTTT
NA	TRBV6-5	TRBJ1-6	NA	15	CASSSEGTDYSPLHF	TGTGCCAGCAGTTCGGAAGGGACTGATTATTCACCCCTCCACTTT
NA	TRBV27	TRBJ1-6	NA	13	CASSLITDSPLHF	TGTGCCAGCAGTTTAATCACGGATTCACCCCTCCACTTT
NA	TRBV27	TRBJ2-3	NA	14	CASSLQVGTDTQYF	TGTGCCAGCAGTTTACAGGTGGGGACAGATACGCAGTATTTT
TRBD2	TRBV10-3	TRBJ2-3	NA	15	CAISESTSLTDTQYF	TGTGCCATCAGTGAGTCGACTAGCCTCACAGATACGCAGTATTTT
NA	TRBV28	TRBJ2-4	NA	16	CASSYPSEKAKNIQYF	TGTGCCAGCAGTTACCCTTCTGAGAAAGCCAAAAACATTCAGTACTTC
TRBD1	TRBV6-5	TRBJ1-1	NA	13	CASSRDRDTEAFF	TGTGCCAGCAGCAGAGACAGGGACACTGAAGCTTTCTTT
NA	TRBV21-1	TRBJ2-5	NA	11	CASNPLETQYF	TGTGCCAGCAACCCATTGGAGACCCAGTACTTC
NA	TRBV4-1	TRBJ2-3	NA	18	CASSQGPTWGLEGDTQYF	TGCGCCAGCAGCCAAGGTCCCACTTGGGGGCTGGAGGGAGATACGCAGTATTTT
TRBD1	TRBV5-4	TRBJ1-2	NA	14	CASSQGQGANGYTF	TGTGCCAGCAGCCAGGGACAGGGGGCAAATGGCTACACCTTC
NA	TRBV6-5	TRBJ2-2	NA	15	CASSYSGGLTGELFF	TGTGCCAGCAGTTACTCTGGGGGGCTGACCGGGGAGCTGTTTTTT
NA	TRBV29-1	TRBJ1-2	NA	14	CSAIRVGTHPQLDF	TGCAGCGCCATCCGGGTCGGGACACACCCCCAACTGGACTTC
NA	TRBV4-1	TRBJ1-4	NA	17	CASSFRLILGTNEKLFF	TGCGCCAGCAGCTTCAGACTCATCCTGGGGACTAATGAAAAACTGTTTTTT
NA	TRBV7-9	TRBJ2-7	NA	14	CASSSDSYSYEQYF	TGTGCCAGCAGCAGTGATAGTTATTCCTACGAGCAGTACTTC
TRBD2	TRBV4-2	TRBJ2-7	NA	18	CASSPEGLAGEGYYEQYF	TGTGCCAGCAGCCCCGAAGGCCTAGCGGGCGAGGGCTACTACGAGCAGTACTTC
TRBD2	TRBV5-5	TRBJ2-7	NA	13	CATTPGLGPEQYF	TGTGCCACGACGCCGGGACTAGGGCCCGAGCAGTACTTC
TRBD2	TRBV6-6	TRBJ2-1	NA	14	CASSSLAGGVEQFF	TGTGCCAGCAGTTCCCTAGCGGGGGGGGTTGAGCAGTTCTTC